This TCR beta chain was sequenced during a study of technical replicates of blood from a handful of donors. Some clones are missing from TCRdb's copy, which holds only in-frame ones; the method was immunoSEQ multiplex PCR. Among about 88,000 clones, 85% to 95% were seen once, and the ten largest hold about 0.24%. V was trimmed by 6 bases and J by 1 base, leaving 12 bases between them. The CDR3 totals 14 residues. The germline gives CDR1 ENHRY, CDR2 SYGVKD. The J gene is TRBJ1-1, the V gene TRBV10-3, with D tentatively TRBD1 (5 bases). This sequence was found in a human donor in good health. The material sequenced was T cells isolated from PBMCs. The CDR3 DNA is TGTGCCATCAGCCAGGGATCGGGGAACACTGAAGCTTTCTTT. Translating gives CAISQGSGNTEAFF.